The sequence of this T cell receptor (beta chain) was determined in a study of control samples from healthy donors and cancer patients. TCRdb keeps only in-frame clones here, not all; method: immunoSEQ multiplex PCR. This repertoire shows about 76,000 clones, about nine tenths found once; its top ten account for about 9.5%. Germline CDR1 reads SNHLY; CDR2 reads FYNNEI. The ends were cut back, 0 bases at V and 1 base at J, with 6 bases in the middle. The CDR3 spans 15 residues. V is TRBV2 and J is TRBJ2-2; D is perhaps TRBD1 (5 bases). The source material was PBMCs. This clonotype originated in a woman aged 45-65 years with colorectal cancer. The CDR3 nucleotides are TGTGCCAGCAGTGAAGCGGGGCAGAACACCGGGGAGCTGTTTTTT. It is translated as CASSEAGQNTGELFF.